This entry is about one T cell receptor beta chain. Its antigen has not been determined. No base quality information exists; no much larger clone differs at one position. TCRbeta CDR3 regions were amplified from genomic DNA using the immunoSEQ Assay, a bias-controlled multiplex PCR. On the study's bioinformatics: Within the assay, amplification of reference gene primers was used to estimate how many nucleated cells each sample contained. Sequence reads were collapsed and filtered to measure the absolute abundance of every unique TCRbeta CDR3 rearrangement. Productive Simpson clonality was computed per sample as the square root of Simpson's diversity index over productive rearrangements. TCRdb obtained this table from immuneACCESS and retained in-frame rearrangements with V and J assigned. These tables miss some clones; where compared with another copy, unresolved V genes account for less than half of the shortfall, and the remainder is unexplained. V, J and clone size are those of that table, while D and trimming were read from the DNA. This sample is represented by some 100,000 clones; approximately 91% of them were singletons. 2% to 2.5% of the sample is in the top ten clones.

The data are from a study of blood T cell repertoires in COVID-19 (dated by TCRdb to the early 2020s). For context, the study as a whole: The collaborator samples originated in the United States, Italy and Spain and spanned the acute and convalescent phases of COVID-19. The prospective study material was composed of cDNA or gDNA derived from T cells, B-cell-depleted T cells, or PBMCs. Subjects who had been exposed to COVID-19, were actively infected with it, or had recovered from it provided the deeply sampled blood TCRbeta repertoires that made up the dataset. The repertoires were released in a freely available public database meant as a resource for research on the immune response to SARS-CoV-2. Samples were obtained from the ongoing ImmuneRACE study (first 160 participants) and from about 1,300 subjects provided by 6 global collaborators. Sample metadata almost always included a de-identified subject ID, COVID-19 status, age in years and sex. Where HLA class I and class II types were available, the types were taken from metadata supplied by the sample provider, not from assay-based typing. The study at large found these results: How much clinical and demographic metadata was included differed by source and by participant, and the metadata was provided uncurated.

Whole blood was collected in K2EDTA tubes by collaborating institutions according to the institutions' own protocols. For TCRbeta analysis, collaborator samples were shipped as frozen whole blood, as isolated PBMCs, or as DNA extracted from either sample type. Reading from cysteine to phenylalanine, the CDR3 counts 15 amino acids. The DNA shown is the 45-base CDR3, in frame from base 1. The germline V gene gives CDR1 as SGHRS and CDR2 as YFSETQ. V sheds 2 bases and J sheds 5 bases, leaving 14 bases between their ends. Specimen: peripheral blood. The sequence is built from TRBV5-1 and TRBJ2-1, and the D gene may be TRBD2, 6 bases matching. The TCR originated in a man over 45 with active COVID-19. The CDR3 region reads CASSFQRGRDNEQFF. In nucleotide form, the sequence is TGCGCCAGCAGCTTTCAACGGGGGAGAGACAATGAGCAGTTCTTC.